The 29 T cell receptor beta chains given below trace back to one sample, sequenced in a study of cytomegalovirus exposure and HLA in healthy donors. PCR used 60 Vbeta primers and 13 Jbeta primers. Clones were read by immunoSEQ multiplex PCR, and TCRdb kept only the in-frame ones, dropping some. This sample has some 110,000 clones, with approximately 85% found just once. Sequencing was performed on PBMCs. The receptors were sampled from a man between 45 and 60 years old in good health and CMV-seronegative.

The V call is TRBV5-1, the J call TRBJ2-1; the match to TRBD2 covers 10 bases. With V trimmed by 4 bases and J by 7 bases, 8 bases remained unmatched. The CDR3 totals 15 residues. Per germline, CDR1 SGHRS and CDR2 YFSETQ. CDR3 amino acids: CASSPSSGGGNEQFF. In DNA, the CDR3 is TGCGCCAGCAGCCCATCTAGCGGGGGAGGAAATGAGCAGTTCTTC. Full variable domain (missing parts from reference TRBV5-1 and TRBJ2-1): KAGVTQTPRYLIKTRGQQVTLSCSPISGHRSVSWYQQTPGQGLQFLFEYFSETQRNKGNFPGRFSGRQFSNSRSEMNVSTLELGDSALYLCASSPSSGGGNEQFFGPGTRLTVL.

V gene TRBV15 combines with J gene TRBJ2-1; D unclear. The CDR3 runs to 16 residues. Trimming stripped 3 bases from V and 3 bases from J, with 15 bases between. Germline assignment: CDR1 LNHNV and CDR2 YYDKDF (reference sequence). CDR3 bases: TGTGCCACCAGCAGGGCCTCCTTAGCAGACTACAATGAGCAGTTCTTC. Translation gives CATSRASLADYNEQFF.

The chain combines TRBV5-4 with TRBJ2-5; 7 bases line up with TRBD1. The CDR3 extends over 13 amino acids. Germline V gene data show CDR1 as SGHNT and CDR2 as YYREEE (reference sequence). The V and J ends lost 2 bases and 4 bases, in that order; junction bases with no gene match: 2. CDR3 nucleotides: TGTGCCAGCAGCTTAGACAGGGTAGAGACCCAGTACTTC. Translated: CASSLDRVETQYF.

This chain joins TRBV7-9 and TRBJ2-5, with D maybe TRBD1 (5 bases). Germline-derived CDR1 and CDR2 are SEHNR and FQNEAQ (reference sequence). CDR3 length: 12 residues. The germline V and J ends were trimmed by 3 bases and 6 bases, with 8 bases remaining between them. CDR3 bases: TGTGCCAGCAGCTTGGGGCCCCAGACCCAGTACTTC. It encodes CASSLGPQTQYF.

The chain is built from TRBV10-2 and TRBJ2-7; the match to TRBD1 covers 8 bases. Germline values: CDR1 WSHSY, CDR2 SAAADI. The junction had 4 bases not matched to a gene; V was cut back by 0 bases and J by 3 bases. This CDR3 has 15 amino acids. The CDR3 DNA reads TGCGCCAGCAGTGAGTCCCGGACAGGGCTCTACGAGCAGTACTTC. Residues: CASSESRTGLYEQYF.

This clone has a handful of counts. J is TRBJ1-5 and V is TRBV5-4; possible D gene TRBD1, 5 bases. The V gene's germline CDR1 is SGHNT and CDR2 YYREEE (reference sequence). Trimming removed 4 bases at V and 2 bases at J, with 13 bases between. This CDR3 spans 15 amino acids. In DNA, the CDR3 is TGTGCCAGCAGCATCGGGGGGGATGGCAATCAGCCCCAGCATTTT. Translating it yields CASSIGGDGNQPQHF.

The CDR3, as DNA: TGCAGCGTTGAGGCTAGCGGGGCGAGAGGTGAGCAGTTCTTC. Protein sequence: CSVEASGARGEQFF. The rearrangement joins TRBV29-1 to TRBJ2-1; 9 bases line up with TRBD2. Trimming took 3 bases from V and 9 from J; bases not matched to a gene: 9. This CDR3 spans 14 amino acids. Germline CDR1 reads SQVTM; CDR2 reads ANQGSEA.

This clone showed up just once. The CDR3 spells CASSLDGGGQPQHF. For the CDR3, the DNA is TGTGCCAGCAGCTTAGACGGGGGGGGTCAGCCCCAGCATTTT. V gene TRBV11-2 combines with J gene TRBJ1-5, with D perhaps matching TRBD1 (5 bases). The germline gives CDR1 SGHAT, CDR2 FQNNGV. The CDR3 spans 14 residues. Trimming left V 0 bases short and J 6 bases short, with 9 bases between.

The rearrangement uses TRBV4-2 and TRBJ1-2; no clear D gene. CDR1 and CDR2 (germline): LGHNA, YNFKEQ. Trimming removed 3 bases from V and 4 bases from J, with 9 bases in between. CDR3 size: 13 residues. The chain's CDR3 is CASSHDHSYGYTF. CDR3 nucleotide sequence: TGTGCCAGCAGCCACGATCACAGCTATGGCTACACCTTC.

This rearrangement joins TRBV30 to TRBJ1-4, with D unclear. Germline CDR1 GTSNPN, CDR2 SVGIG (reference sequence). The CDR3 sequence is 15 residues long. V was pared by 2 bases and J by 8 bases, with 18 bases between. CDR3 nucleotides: TGTGCCTGGAGTAACTTCGGACGGCCGGGGGAAAAACTGTTTTTT. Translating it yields CAWSNFGRPGEKLFF.

CDR3: CASSQLLDSPLHF. The DNA of the CDR3 is TGCGCCAGCAGCCAACTTCTCGATTCACCCCTCCACTTT. The chain joins TRBV4-1 to TRBJ1-6; unclear D gene. Deletions cut 2 bases from V and 8 bases from J, with 7 bases between. Germline loops: CDR1 MGHRA, CDR2 YSYEKL. The CDR3 totals 13 residues.

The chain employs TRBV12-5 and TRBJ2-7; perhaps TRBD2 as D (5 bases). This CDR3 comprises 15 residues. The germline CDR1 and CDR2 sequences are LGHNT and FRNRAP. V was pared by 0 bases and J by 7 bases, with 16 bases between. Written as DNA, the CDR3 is TGTGCTAGTGGTTTGGTCCCCGGTTGGACGGGGGAGCAGTACTTC. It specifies CASGLVPGWTGEQYF.

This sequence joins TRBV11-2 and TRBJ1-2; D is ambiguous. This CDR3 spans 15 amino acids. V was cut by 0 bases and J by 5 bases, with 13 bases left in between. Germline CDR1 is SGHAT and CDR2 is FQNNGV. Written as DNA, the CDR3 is TGTGCCAGCAGCTTAGAGCCTGGGCAGCAATATGGCTACACCTTC. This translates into CASSLEPGQQYGYTF.

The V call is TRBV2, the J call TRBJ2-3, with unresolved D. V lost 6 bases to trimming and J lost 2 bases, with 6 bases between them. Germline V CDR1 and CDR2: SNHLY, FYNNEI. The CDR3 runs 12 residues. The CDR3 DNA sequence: TGTGCCAGCAGATCTGTCACAGATACGCAGTATTTT. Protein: CASRSVTDTQYF.

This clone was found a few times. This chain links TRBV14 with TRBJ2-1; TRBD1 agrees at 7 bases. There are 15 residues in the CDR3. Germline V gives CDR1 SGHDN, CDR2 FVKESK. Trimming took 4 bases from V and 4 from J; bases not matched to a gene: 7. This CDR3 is CASSLPGQIYNEQFF. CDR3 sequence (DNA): TGTGCCAGCAGCCTTCCGGGACAGATTTACAATGAGCAGTTCTTC.

As DNA, the CDR3 is TGTGCCAGTAGTATTAGGAGGAATCTGGGTAATTCACCCCTCCACTTT. This codes for CASSIRRNLGNSPLHF. The chain joins TRBV19 to TRBJ1-6; D is undetermined. Germline CDR1 reads LNHDA; CDR2 reads SQIVND (reference sequence). This CDR3 spans 16 amino acids. The germline V and J ends were trimmed by 3 bases and 6 bases, with 15 bases remaining between them.

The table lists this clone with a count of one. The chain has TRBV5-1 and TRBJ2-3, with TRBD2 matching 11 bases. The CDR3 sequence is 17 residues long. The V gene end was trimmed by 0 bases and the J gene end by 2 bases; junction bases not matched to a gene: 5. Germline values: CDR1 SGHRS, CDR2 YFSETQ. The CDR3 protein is CASSLGGLAGSTDTQYF. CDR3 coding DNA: TGCGCCAGCAGCTTGGGCGGACTAGCGGGCTCCACAGATACGCAGTATTTT.

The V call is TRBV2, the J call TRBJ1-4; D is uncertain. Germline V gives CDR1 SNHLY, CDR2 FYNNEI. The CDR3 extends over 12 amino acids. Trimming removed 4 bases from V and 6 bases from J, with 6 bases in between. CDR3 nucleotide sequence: TGTGCCAGCAGTGTCGGGTATGAAAAACTGTTTTTT. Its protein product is CASSVGYEKLFF.

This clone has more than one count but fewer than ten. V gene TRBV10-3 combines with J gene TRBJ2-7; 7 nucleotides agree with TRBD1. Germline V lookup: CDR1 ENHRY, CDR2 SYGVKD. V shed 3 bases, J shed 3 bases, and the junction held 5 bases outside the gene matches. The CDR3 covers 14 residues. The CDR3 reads CAISDDRANYEQYF. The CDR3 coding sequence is TGTGCCATCAGTGACGACAGGGCCAACTACGAGCAGTACTTC.

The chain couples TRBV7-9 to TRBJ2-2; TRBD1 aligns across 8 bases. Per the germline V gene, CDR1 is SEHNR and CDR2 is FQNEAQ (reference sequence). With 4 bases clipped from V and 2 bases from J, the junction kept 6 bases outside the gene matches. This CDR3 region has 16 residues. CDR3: CASSSGTGGNTGELFF. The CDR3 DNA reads TGTGCCAGCAGCTCCGGGACAGGAGGAAACACCGGGGAGCTGTTTTTT.

This CDR3 reads CASSAQTGSRPDTQYF. The CDR3 region has the DNA TGTGCCAGCAGCGCCCAGACAGGGTCAAGGCCAGATACGCAGTATTTT. This chain links TRBV11-1 with TRBJ2-3; TRBD1 matches at 7 bases. With V trimmed by 5 bases and J by 4 bases, 12 bases remained unmatched. Germline V gene data show CDR1 as SGHAT and CDR2 as FQDESV (reference sequence). The CDR3 has 16 amino acids.

The CDR3 coding sequence is TGTGCCAGCAGTTTGGGCAGGTTCGGGCCCCAGCATTTT. It codes for CASSLGRFGPQHF. The chain recombines TRBV27 with TRBJ1-5; D unresolved. V was trimmed by 3 bases and J by 9 bases, leaving 12 bases between them. CDR3 length equals 13 residues. The germline gives CDR1 MNHEY, CDR2 SMNVEV (reference sequence).

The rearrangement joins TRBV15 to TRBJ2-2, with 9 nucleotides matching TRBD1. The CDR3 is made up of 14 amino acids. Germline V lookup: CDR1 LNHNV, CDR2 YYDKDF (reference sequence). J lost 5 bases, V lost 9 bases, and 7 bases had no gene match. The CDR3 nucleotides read TGTGCCACTACCGGACAGGGGTGGACCGGGGAGCTGTTTTTT. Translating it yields CATTGQGWTGELFF.

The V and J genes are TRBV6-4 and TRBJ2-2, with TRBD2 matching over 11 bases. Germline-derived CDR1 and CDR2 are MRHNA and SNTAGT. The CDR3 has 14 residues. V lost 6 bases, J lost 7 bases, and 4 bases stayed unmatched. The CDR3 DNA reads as TGTGCCAGCAGCCTAGCGGGGGGCATCGGGGAGCTGTTTTTT. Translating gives CASSLAGGIGELFF.

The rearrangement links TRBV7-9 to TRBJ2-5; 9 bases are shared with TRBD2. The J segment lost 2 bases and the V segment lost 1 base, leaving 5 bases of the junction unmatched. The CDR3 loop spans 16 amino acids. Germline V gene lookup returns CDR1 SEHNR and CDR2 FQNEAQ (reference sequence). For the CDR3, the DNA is TGTGCCAGCAGCTTAGAGTCGACTAGCGGACAAGAGACCCAGTACTTC. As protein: CASSLESTSGQETQYF. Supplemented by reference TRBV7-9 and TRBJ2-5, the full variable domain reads DTGVSQNPRHKITKRGQNVTFRCDPISEHNRLYWYRQTLGQGPEFLTYFQNEAQLEKSRLLSDRFSAERPKGSFSTLEIQRTEQGDSAMYLCASSLESTSGQETQYFGPGTRLLVL.

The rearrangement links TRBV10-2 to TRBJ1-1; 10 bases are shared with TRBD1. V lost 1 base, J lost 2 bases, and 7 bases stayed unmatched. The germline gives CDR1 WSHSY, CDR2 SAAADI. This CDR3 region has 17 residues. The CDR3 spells CASSEWSGQGSNTEAFF. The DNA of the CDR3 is TGCGCCAGCAGTGAGTGGTCGGGACAGGGGAGCAACACTGAAGCTTTCTTT.

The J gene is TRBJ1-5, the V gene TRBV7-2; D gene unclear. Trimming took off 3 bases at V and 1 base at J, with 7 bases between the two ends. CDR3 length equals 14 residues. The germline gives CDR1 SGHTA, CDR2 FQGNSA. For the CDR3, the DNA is TGTGCCAGCAGCTTTTTGGAGAGCAATCAGCCCCAGCATTTT. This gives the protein CASSFLESNQPQHF.

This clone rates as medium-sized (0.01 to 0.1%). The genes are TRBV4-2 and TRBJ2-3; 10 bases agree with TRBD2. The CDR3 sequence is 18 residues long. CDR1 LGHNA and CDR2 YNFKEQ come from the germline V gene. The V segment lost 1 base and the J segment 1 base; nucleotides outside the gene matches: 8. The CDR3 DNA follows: TGTGCCAGCAGCCAAGTTGGAGCGGGGGGGCCAGGCACAGATACGCAGTATTTT. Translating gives CASSQVGAGGPGTDTQYF.

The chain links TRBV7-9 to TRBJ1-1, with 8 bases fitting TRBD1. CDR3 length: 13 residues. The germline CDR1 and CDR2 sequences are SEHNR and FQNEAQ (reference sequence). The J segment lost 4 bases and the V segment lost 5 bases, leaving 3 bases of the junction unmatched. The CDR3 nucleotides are TGTGCCAGCAGCGGGACAGGAGCCACTGAAGCTTTCTTT. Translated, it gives CASSGTGATEAFF.